These 17 T cell receptor beta chains originate from one sample sequenced in a study of blood T cell repertoires in COVID-19. Libraries were prepared by immunoSEQ multiplex PCR; TCRdb keeps only in-frame clonotypes and omits some of them. This sample yields tens of thousands of clones, of which 75% to 85% are seen a single time; 15% to 20% belongs to the top ten. Sequenced material: peripheral blood. All receptors come from a human donor in a cohort sampled during active COVID-19.

The rearrangement uses TRBV6-1 and TRBJ2-5; no clear D. CDR3 length equals 15 residues. The germline gives CDR1 MNHNS, CDR2 SASEGT. Trimming removed 1 base from V and 1 base from J, with 10 bases in between. The CDR3 DNA follows: TGTGCCAGCAGTGAAGTAAGGCGGCCCCAAGAGACCCAGTACTTC. Translation: CASSEVRRPQETQYF.

This rearrangement joins TRBV5-1 to TRBJ2-3; 12 positions agree with TRBD2. This CDR3 comprises 18 residues. Per the germline V gene, CDR1 is SGHRS and CDR2 is YFSETQ. After removal of 1 base from V and 0 bases from J, the junction contained 6 bases not matched to a gene. CDR3 nucleotides: TGCGCCAGCAGCTTGTATCGACTAGCGGGGGTTAGCACAGATACGCAGTATTTT. Protein sequence: CASSLYRLAGVSTDTQYF.

V and J are TRBV19 and TRBJ2-2, with 7 bases fitting TRBD2. CDR3 size: 14 residues. In germline, CDR1 is LNHDA, CDR2 SQIVND (reference sequence). Trimming removed 5 bases from V and 4 bases from J; junction bases left unmatched: 4. The CDR3 reads CASSGGRGTGELFF. As DNA, the CDR3 is TGTGCCAGTAGTGGTGGGAGGGGCACCGGGGAGCTGTTTTTT.

The chain joins TRBV6-5 to TRBJ2-5, with TRBD1 as a possible D gene (6 bases). This CDR3 region has 13 residues. Trimming stripped 6 bases from V and 7 bases from J, with 15 bases between. The V gene's germline CDR1 is MNHEY and CDR2 SVGAGI. Written as DNA, the CDR3 is TGTGCCAGCAGGTCAGGGACATCGGGGACCCAGTACTTC. It encodes CASRSGTSGTQYF.

The sample holds one count of this clone. The chain links TRBV2 to TRBJ1-1; 7 bases fit TRBD1. Germline lookup yields CDR1 SNHLY and CDR2 FYNNEI. The V segment lost 6 bases and the J segment 1 base; nucleotides outside the gene matches: 2. The CDR3 has 13 amino acids. CDR3 nucleotides: TGTGCCAGCAGGCAGGGGGGGAACACTGAAGCTTTCTTT. It translates to CASRQGGNTEAFF.

CDR3 region: CASSLGGSMNEQFF. CDR3 DNA: TGCGCCAGCAGCTTGGGAGGGAGCATGAATGAGCAGTTCTTC. J is TRBJ2-1 and V is TRBV5-1, with a weak D call TRBD2 (5 bases). The V gene lost 0 bases and the J gene lost 7 bases, with 11 bases spanning the gap. The CDR3 totals 14 residues. CDR1 is SGHRS and CDR2 is YFSETQ in the germline V gene.

The chain carries TRBV5-1 and TRBJ2-1; 9 nucleotides align to TRBD1. With V trimmed by 4 bases and J by 6 bases, 5 bases remained unmatched. Germline CDR1 reads SGHRS; CDR2 reads YFSETQ. This CDR3 has 14 residues. The CDR3 spells CASSQVTGGNEQFF. CDR3 DNA sequence: TGCGCCAGCAGCCAAGTGACAGGGGGCAATGAGCAGTTCTTC.

This clone occurred a few times. The chain joins TRBV4-1 to TRBJ1-4, with TRBD1 matching 9 bases. CDR1 and CDR2 (germline): MGHRA, YSYEKL. The CDR3 spans 16 residues. With V trimmed by 4 bases and J by 6 bases, 9 bases remained unmatched. Here the CDR3 DNA reads TGCGCCAGCAGCCCCTCACCGGGACAGGGCGATGAAAAACTGTTTTTT. As protein: CASSPSPGQGDEKLFF.

The rearrangement joins TRBV14 to TRBJ1-6; D might be TRBD1 (6 bases). Looked up from germline, CDR1 is SGHDN and CDR2 is FVKESK. This CDR3 is built from 14 residues. V was cut by 1 base and J by 5 bases, with 6 bases left in between. The CDR3 sequence is CASSQGTDNSPLHF. The CDR3 nucleotides read TGTGCCAGCAGCCAAGGGACAGATAATTCACCCCTCCACTTT.

This clone turned up a few times. The gene calls are TRBV2 and TRBJ1-2, with a possible D match to TRBD1 (5 bases). V lost 5 bases and J 5 bases, leaving 9 bases between the germline ends. Germline-derived CDR1 and CDR2 are SNHLY and FYNNEI. The CDR3 is 12 amino acids. CDR3 sequence (DNA): TGTGCCAGCAGTCCGGAGGGGTATGGCTACACCTTC. Translation gives CASSPEGYGYTF.

V is TRBV28 and J is TRBJ2-1; 15 positions agree with TRBD2. Per the germline V gene, CDR1 is MDHEN and CDR2 is SYDVKM. This CDR3 is built from 18 residues. Trimming took 2 bases from V and 6 from J; bases not matched to a gene: 8. CDR3 in amino acids: CASSLPGLAGGRGNEQFF. CDR3 nucleotides: TGTGCCAGCAGTTTACCCGGACTAGCGGGAGGGCGTGGCAATGAGCAGTTCTTC.

The chain has TRBV7-3 and TRBJ1-4; tentative D call: TRBD1 (5 bases). V was clipped by 5 bases and J by 7 bases, with 17 bases between them. The CDR3 length is 15 residues. Germline V CDR1 and CDR2: SGHTA, FQGTGA. The CDR3 sequence: CASSRSGGFGEKLFF. In DNA, the CDR3 is TGTGCCAGCAGCCGATCGGGGGGTTTTGGTGAAAAACTGTTTTTT.

Concerning this clone itself: In the same sample, other DNA sequences code for this CDR3. This chain links TRBV5-1 with TRBJ2-7, with TRBD1 as a possible D gene (6 bases). V lost 1 base and J lost 2, with 7 bases in between. There are 13 residues in the CDR3. Germline CDR1 SGHRS, CDR2 YFSETQ. CDR3 sequence reads: CASSLQGTYEQYF. DNA of the CDR3: TGCGCCAGCAGCTTGCAGGGGACCTACGAGCAGTACTTC.

Of note for this clone: Other DNA sequences in this sample translate to the same CDR3. The V gene is TRBV28, the J gene TRBJ1-2, with TRBD1 matching over 10 bases. The germline gives CDR1 MDHEN, CDR2 SYDVKM. CDR3 length: 14 amino acids. Trimming removed 6 bases from V and 0 bases from J; junction bases left unmatched: 1. CDR3 bases: TGTGCCAGCAGCGGGACAGGGGCTAACTATGGCTACACCTTC. Translated, it gives CASSGTGANYGYTF.

The chain links TRBV10-2 to TRBJ1-5, with 10 bases that match TRBD1. The CDR3 sequence is 16 residues long. The ends lost 5 bases at V and 4 bases at J; junction bases unmatched: 8. The V gene's germline CDR1 is WSHSY and CDR2 SAAADI. The CDR3 region is CASSRQGAFANQPQHF. CDR3 sequence (DNA): TGCGCCAGCAGTCGACAGGGGGCGTTTGCAAATCAGCCCCAGCATTTT.

This rearrangement joins TRBV9 to TRBJ1-2; no clear D gene. CDR1 is SGDLS and CDR2 is YYNGEE in the germline V gene. Trimming shortened V by 1 base and J by 3 bases, and 10 bases separated the two germline ends. This CDR3 region has 14 residues. The CDR3 protein is CASSVREEYYGYTF. Here the CDR3 DNA reads TGTGCCAGCAGCGTACGGGAGGAGTACTATGGCTACACCTTC.

This clone was picked up a small number of times. The chain links TRBV4-2 to TRBJ2-1; D not certain. The CDR3 contains 17 residues. V lost 0 bases to trimming and J lost 0 bases, with 12 bases between them. The germline V gene has CDR1 LGHNA and CDR2 YNFKEQ. CDR3 sequence (DNA): TGTGCCAGCAGCCAAGATGTGGCGGCAGTCTCCTACAATGAGCAGTTCTTC. Protein: CASSQDVAAVSYNEQFF.